This record looks at one TCR beta chain sequence and its context. The antigen it recognizes is unknown. The input lacks base qualities; no much larger clone sits a single base away. The sample belongs to a study of T cell repertoires in cytomegalovirus infection (dated by TCRdb to the late 2010s). At the level of the whole study: Alongside well-studied HLA-B-restricted epitopes, the peptide stimulations were aimed at recently identified HLA-C-restricted CMV epitopes, whose presentation resists viral immunomodulation. Donor HLA type was relevant to the analysis, as public TCR beta signatures indicated carriage of CMV infection together with the matching HLA type.

The treatment or condition tag for this specimen amounts to: in vitro stimulation with specific CMV peptide epitopes to enrich CMV-specific T cells. Sequencing used an Illumina HiSeq 1500. The public reads were reanalyzed by TCRdb: fastp trimming at Q25, MiXCR alignment, in-frame beta chains only. Each entry merges the rows of one CDR3 protein and shows their most common DNA and genes. The sample table lists 600,000 to 700,000 distinct CDR3 sequences, roughly 33% of them with a count of one. In total, the top ten clones hold roughly 20% of the sample. Trimming accounts for 1 base at V and 2 bases at J, while the number of junction bases matched to no gene is 6. The CDR3 runs 16 amino acids, cysteine and phenylalanine included. Kept here is only the CDR3 DNA, which spans 48 bases and is read in frame from base 1. The germline V gene yields LGHNA for CDR1 and YNFKEQ for CDR2. Study-wide conclusions, independent of this receptor: Cumulative frequency of public TCR beta family members discriminated carriers of CMV infection plus the relevant HLA type in this cohort and an independent approximately 350-donor cohort. The ex vivo response was dominated by HLA-C-restricted CMV-specific TCR beta clonotypes, which also provided the single most frequent clonotype in two of eight donors.

This TCR came from a human donor in good health (CMV status not recorded). Some clones in this sample may be carry-over from other donors' samples. The sequencing here drew on cultured PBMCs, taken from culture after CMV antigen stimulation. The chain is made from TRBV4-2 and TRBJ2-3; TRBD2 agrees with 7 junctional bases. The DNA sequence is given as TGTGCCAGCAGCCAAGCTCCCAGCGGGGTCACAGATACGCAGTATTTT. It translates to CASSQAPSGVTDTQYF.